These 14 T cell receptor beta chains share one sample of origin, sequenced in a study of T cells in Graves' hyperthyroidism and ophthalmopathy. From RNA transcripts, TCR beta CDR3 regions were amplified. A first-round RT-PCR of the TCR CDR3 used the HTBI primer set. TCRdb reprocessed the multiplex PCR reads via MiXCR and lists one record per CDR3 protein. The sample consists of about 640,000 distinct CDR3 sequences, more than 20% of them appearing once. The sample consisted of blood. These receptors were obtained from a man aged 25 to 40 with Graves' ophthalmopathy.

This chain's CDR3 is CASSQLYSGSLYNEQFF. CDR3 nucleotides: TGCGCCAGCAGCCAACTTTATAGCGGGAGCCTTTACAATGAGCAGTTCTTC. The rearrangement joins TRBV4-1 to TRBJ2-1, with 9 bases matching TRBD2. V trimming: 2 bases; J trimming: 4 bases; junction bases outside the gene matches: 9. The CDR3 runs to 17 residues. Germline V lookup: CDR1 MGHRA, CDR2 YSYEKL.

V is TRBV6-5 and J is TRBJ1-6, with D possibly TRBD1 on 6 matching bases. The CDR3 totals 15 residues. Germline values: CDR1 MNHEY, CDR2 SVGAGI. V lost 1 base to trimming and J lost 7 bases, with 11 bases between them. The CDR3 is CASSYFGQSNSPLHF. The CDR3 DNA follows: TGTGCCAGCAGTTACTTCGGACAGTCAAATTCACCCCTCCACTTT.

V usage is TRBV7-9 and J usage is TRBJ2-3; 10 nucleotides match TRBD2. The J segment lost 2 bases and the V segment lost 0 bases, leaving 14 bases of the junction unmatched. The CDR3 is 20 amino acids. The germline CDR1 and CDR2 sequences are SEHNR and FQNEAQ (reference sequence). The CDR3 loop is CASSLAGTSGKAPSTDTQYF. CDR3 DNA sequence: TGTGCCAGCAGCTTAGCGGGTACTAGCGGGAAGGCGCCCTCCACAGATACGCAGTATTTT.

The chain couples TRBV29-1 to TRBJ1-1, with 8 bases that match TRBD1. In germline, CDR1 is SQVTM, CDR2 ANQGSEA. The CDR3 has 15 amino acids. V lost 3 bases, J lost 7 bases, and 13 bases stayed unmatched. The CDR3 coding sequence is TGCAGCGTTGAGTCAGGGGGCGCGGGTAAAAATGAAGCTTTCTTT. It specifies CSVESGGAGKNEAFF.

This clonotype was seen at least ten times. This rearrangement joins TRBV2 to TRBJ2-1; TRBD2 matches at 11 bases. This CDR3 spans 14 amino acids. Germline V gene data show CDR1 as SNHLY and CDR2 as FYNNEI. V lost 6 bases, J lost 9 bases, and 7 bases stayed unmatched. DNA of the CDR3: TGTGCCAGCAGGACTAGCGGGACGGGCGGTGAGCAGTTCTTC. This codes for CASRTSGTGGEQFF.

The J gene is TRBJ2-7, the V gene TRBV27; no firm D call. CDR3 length: 12 residues. The V end lost 3 bases, the J end lost 7 bases, and 10 bases lay between the germline ends. Germline lookup yields CDR1 MNHEY and CDR2 SMNVEV (reference sequence). The CDR3 loop is CASSFPGGEQYF. CDR3 nucleotide sequence: TGTGCCAGCAGTTTCCCGGGTGGGGAGCAGTACTTC.

This clonotype was seen a handful of times. The J gene is TRBJ2-3, the V gene TRBV7-2; TRBD1 is a possible D gene (6 bases). There are 14 residues in the CDR3. Trimming pared 3 bases from V and 4 bases from J, leaving 11 bases between. From germline, CDR1 is SGHTA and CDR2 FQGNSA. The CDR3 loop is CASSFLGTSDTQYF. The CDR3 DNA sequence: TGTGCCAGCAGCTTCCTAGGGACATCAGATACGCAGTATTTT.

As to this clonotype: Since a much larger clone is just one base distant, this may be a read error. This chain joins TRBV7-2 and TRBJ2-7; D could derive from TRBD1 or TRBD2 (5 bases each). CDR3 length: 14 amino acids. Germline V CDR1 and CDR2: SGHTA, FQGNSA. Trimming removed 0 bases at V and 5 bases at J, with 11 bases between. CDR3 nucleotide sequence: TGTGCCAGCAGCTTAGCCGGGACCACCCACGAGCAGTACTTC. This codes for CASSLAGTTHEQYF. Full variable domain (remainder filled in from reference TRBV7-2 and TRBJ2-7): GAGVSQSPSNKVTEKGKDVELRCDPISGHTALYWYRQSLGQGLEFLIYFQGNSAPDKSGLPSDRFSAERTGGSVSTLTIQRTQQEDSAVYLCASSLAGTTHEQYFGPGTRLTVT.

The chain links TRBV4-1 to TRBJ2-7; 8 bases are a match to TRBD1. Unmatched junction bases numbered 5, after V lost 2 bases and J lost 2 bases. This CDR3 has 15 amino acids. Germline CDR1 MGHRA, CDR2 YSYEKL. The CDR3 nucleotides read TGCGCCAGCAGCCAACGACCGGACAGGGCCTACGAGCAGTACTTC. This codes for CASSQRPDRAYEQYF.

The chain is built from TRBV10-3 and TRBJ2-7, with D hard to call. The CDR3 extends over 15 amino acids. The V end lost 0 bases, the J end lost 7 bases, and 16 bases lay between the germline ends. Per germline, CDR1 ENHRY and CDR2 SYGVKD. The CDR3 reads CAISESPTPSREQYF. CDR3 bases: TGTGCCATCAGTGAGTCGCCAACGCCTTCGAGGGAGCAGTACTTC.

This clonotype was seen a few times. The chain recombines TRBV6-1 with TRBJ2-1; TRBD2 aligns across 11 bases. CDR1 is MNHNS and CDR2 is SASEGT in the germline V gene. The CDR3 is made up of 15 amino acids. The V and J ends lost 7 bases and 5 bases, in that order; junction bases with no gene match: 7. This CDR3 reads CASIFGTSGHNEQFF. For the CDR3, the DNA is TGTGCCAGCATTTTCGGGACTAGCGGCCACAATGAGCAGTTCTTC.

This chain connects TRBV12-3 or TRBV12-4 to TRBJ2-2; the D is unclear. V was clipped by 3 bases and J by 4 bases, with 6 bases between them. This CDR3 contains 13 residues. In DNA, the CDR3 is TGTGCCAGCAGTTTCTCTGTCACCGGGGAGCTGTTTTTT. This encodes CASSFSVTGELFF.

The chain links TRBV5-5 to TRBJ2-3, with a possible D match to TRBD1 (6 bases). The CDR3 sequence is 14 residues long. CDR1 and CDR2 (germline): SGHKS, YYEKEE (reference sequence). Trimming shortened V by 6 bases and J by 3 bases, and 14 bases separated the two germline ends. CDR3: CASITGYWTDTQYF. The CDR3 coding sequence is TGTGCCAGCATCACAGGGTACTGGACAGATACGCAGTATTTT.

The sample holds many counts of this clonotype. The rearrangement links TRBV11-2 to TRBJ2-7; maybe TRBD1 (5 bases). The CDR3 consists of 15 residues. Germline-derived CDR1 and CDR2 are SGHAT and FQNNGV. Trimming pared 0 bases from V and 2 bases from J, leaving 11 bases between. The DNA of the CDR3 is TGTGCCAGCAGCTTAGAAAGGGGCGGCGCCTACGAGCAGTACTTC. The encoded protein is CASSLERGGAYEQYF.